This T cell receptor beta chain was sequenced during a study of cytomegalovirus exposure and HLA in healthy donors. The CDR3 is 13 residues long. Germline-derived CDR1 and CDR2 are LNHDA and SQIVND (reference sequence). Trimming removed 11 bases at V and 10 bases at J, with 20 bases between. PCR employed 60 Vbeta and 13 Jbeta primers. Data came from immunoSEQ multiplex PCR; TCRdb stores just in-frame clones and leaves some out. The table lists 150,000 to 200,000 clones, over 75% of them singletons. As for this clone: The antigen remains undetermined.

General study results and limits: Confirmation in vitro established that three CMV-associated chains were specific for CMV antigens. The authors excluded some V segments, including TRBV6-2 and TRBV6-3, as indistinguishable. A later analysis associated approximately 17,000 TCR beta sequences with HLA alleles at a 0.05 false discovery rate. Most TCR sequences showed up rarely, but some public TCRs showed up in many donors.

V is TRBV19 and J is TRBJ1-4; tentatively, D is TRBD1 (6 bases). The source of this sequence is a man aged 18 to 29 in good health and CMV-seronegative. Sequences were obtained from PBMCs. Here the CDR3 reads CAATGIGYGKLFF. In DNA, the CDR3 is TGTGCCGCTACAGGGATTGGATATGGAAAACTGTTTTTT.